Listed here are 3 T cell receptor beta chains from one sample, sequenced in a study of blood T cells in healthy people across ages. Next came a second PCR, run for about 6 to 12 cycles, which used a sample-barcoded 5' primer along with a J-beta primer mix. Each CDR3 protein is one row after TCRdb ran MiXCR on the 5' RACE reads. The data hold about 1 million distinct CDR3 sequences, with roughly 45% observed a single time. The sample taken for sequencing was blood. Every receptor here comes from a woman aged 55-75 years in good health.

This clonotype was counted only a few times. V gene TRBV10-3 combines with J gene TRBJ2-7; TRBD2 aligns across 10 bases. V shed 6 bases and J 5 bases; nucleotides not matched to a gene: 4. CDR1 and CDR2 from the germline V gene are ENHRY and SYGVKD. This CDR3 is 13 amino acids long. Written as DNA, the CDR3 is TGTGCCATCAGACCCGGGACTAGCGACGAGCAGTACTTC. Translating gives CAIRPGTSDEQYF.

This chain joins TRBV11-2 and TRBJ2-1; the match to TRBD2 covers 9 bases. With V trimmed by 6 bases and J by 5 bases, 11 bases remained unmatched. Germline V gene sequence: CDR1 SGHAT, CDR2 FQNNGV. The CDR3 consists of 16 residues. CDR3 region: CASRSVAGVVNNEQFF. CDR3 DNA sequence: TGTGCCAGCAGGTCTGTAGCGGGAGTAGTGAACAATGAGCAGTTCTTC.

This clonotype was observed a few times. Here the CDR3 DNA reads TGCAGTGCTAGAGATGTCGGAGGGAATGAGCAGTTCTTC. Translating gives CSARDVGGNEQFF. This chain links TRBV20-1 with TRBJ2-1; D possibly corresponds to TRBD2 (6 bases). Germline CDR1 DFQATT, CDR2 SNEGSKA (reference sequence). Trimming left V 0 bases short and J 7 bases short, with 10 bases between. This CDR3 is built from 13 residues.